This TCR beta chain was sequenced during a study of T cell responses to AZD1222 COVID-19 vaccine. Study-wide points: Along spike, vaccine-associated CD4 TCRs were found throughout, with dominance at 160-218 and 743-854. Unmutated variant regions reportedly attract nearly half of all spike-specific TCRs.

The germline V gene encodes CDR1 LGHDT and CDR2 YNNKEL (reference sequence). The V end was cut by 8 bases, the J end by 13 bases, with 20 bases between. The CDR3 is made up of 12 amino acids. Profiling relied on immunoSEQ multiplex PCR, and the TCRdb table lists in-frame clones only, not all of them. The table has some 150,000 clones, about 89% seen once. About this clone: Antigen: not known.

This TCR derives from an adult in good health. The input for sequencing was peripheral blood, taken on day 0 of MenACWY control vaccination. The chain recombines TRBV3-1 (or the pseudogene TRBV3-2) with TRBJ1-2; no clear D. The CDR3 DNA reads as TGTGCCAGCTCCGATGGGTCAAACAGCGGCACCTTC. It translates to CASSDGSNSGTF.